Below are 25 T cell receptor beta chains sequenced from a single sample in a study of shared clonotypes between healthy human individuals. Naive CD8 cells, CD45RO-negative and positively selected for CCR7, excluded terminally differentiated effector memory CD45RA+ cells. Assay: immunoSEQ multiplex PCR; the TCRdb copy retains only in-frame clones and omits some. Of more than 2 million clones in the sample, roughly 93% were seen once. Sequenced: naive CD8+ T cells from PBMCs. The receptors stem from a man aged 18 to 29 in good health. Some clones in this sample may be carry-over from other donors' samples.

This chain links TRBV29-1 with TRBJ2-1; D unresolved. The CDR3 contains 14 residues. Trimming shortened V by 0 bases and J by 0 bases, and 6 bases separated the two germline ends. Per germline, CDR1 SQVTM and CDR2 ANQGSEA. CDR3 sequence: CSVEESSSYNEQFF. CDR3 bases: TGCAGCGTTGAAGAGTCGAGCTCCTACAATGAGCAGTTCTTC.

This clone was detected only once. The CDR3 coding sequence is TGTGCCAGCAAAACAGGGGTGGGAACCAAAAACATTCAGTACTTC. It codes for CASKTGVGTKNIQYF. The rearrangement joins TRBV27 to TRBJ2-4; 7 bases map to TRBD1. With V trimmed by 7 bases and J by 2 bases, 8 bases remained unmatched. The CDR3 sequence is 15 residues long. The germline CDR1 and CDR2 sequences are MNHEY and SMNVEV (reference sequence).

The rearrangement uses TRBV6-1 and TRBJ2-2; 7 bases agree with TRBD2. The CDR3 runs to 15 residues. CDR1 MNHNS and CDR2 SASEGT come from the germline V gene. The V gene end was trimmed by 4 bases and the J gene end by 1 base; junction bases not matched to a gene: 3. Written as DNA, the CDR3 is TGTGCCAGCAGTGGACTAGCAGTGAACACCGGGGAGCTGTTTTTT. Translating gives CASSGLAVNTGELFF.

This chain uses TRBV28 with TRBJ2-7, with 7 positions matching TRBD1. This CDR3 comprises 14 residues. Germline CDR1 is MDHEN and CDR2 is SYDVKM. With V trimmed by 2 bases and J by 4 bases, 5 bases remained unmatched. The CDR3 DNA reads as TGTGCCAGCAGTTTACCAGGGGGTCGGTACGAGCAGTACTTC. It specifies CASSLPGGRYEQYF.

This CDR3 is CASRAGHTYEQYF. CDR3 DNA sequence: TGTGCCAGCAGGGCGGGACACACCTACGAGCAGTACTTC. The rearrangement joins TRBV2 to TRBJ2-7; the D call may be TRBD1 or TRBD2 (6 bases each). Germline V gene lookup returns CDR1 SNHLY and CDR2 FYNNEI. The CDR3 spans 13 residues. V lost 6 bases, J lost 2 bases, and 11 bases lay in between.

The chain carries TRBV7-9 and TRBJ1-1; TRBD1 agrees at 10 bases. CDR1 and CDR2 from the germline V gene are SEHNR and FQNEAQ (reference sequence). This CDR3 has 17 amino acids. V lost 5 bases and J lost 5; bases outside the gene matches: 14. DNA of the CDR3: TGTGCCAGCAGCCCCTCAAGGGGGACAGGGGTAAATACTGAAGCTTTCTTT. Amino acids: CASSPSRGTGVNTEAFF.

This clone was recorded once. V and J are TRBV4-2 and TRBJ2-1, with unresolved D. CDR1 is LGHNA, CDR2 YNFKEQ, per germline. This CDR3 has 13 amino acids. V lost 0 bases and J lost 10, with 10 bases in between. Here the CDR3 DNA reads TGTGCCAGCAGCCAAGAAATGGCTGAAGAGCAGTTCTTC. This gives the protein CASSQEMAEEQFF.

The chain recombines TRBV4-1 with TRBJ1-5; no clear D gene. The V end was cut by 3 bases, the J end by 3 bases, with 15 bases between. The CDR3 sequence is 16 residues long. Per the germline V gene, CDR1 is MGHRA and CDR2 is YSYEKL. The DNA for the CDR3 is TGCGCCAGCAGCCATCGAGAAGCGGCTTACAATCAGCCCCAGCATTTT. This sequence encodes CASSHREAAYNQPQHF.

This rearrangement joins TRBV4-3 to TRBJ1-2; D uncertain. V was trimmed by 2 bases and J by 4 bases, leaving 8 bases between them. This CDR3 has 13 residues. The V gene's germline CDR1 is LGHNA and CDR2 YSLEER. This CDR3 reads CASSQSRFYGYTF. In DNA form, the CDR3 reads TGCGCCAGCAGCCAATCTCGCTTCTATGGCTACACCTTC.

The chain links TRBV9 to TRBJ1-1; D call uncertain. The V gene's germline CDR1 is SGDLS and CDR2 YYNGEE. This CDR3 contains 14 residues. V lost 3 bases to trimming and J lost 1 base, with 10 bases between them. The chain's CDR3 is CASSASSGNTEAFF. DNA of the CDR3: TGTGCCAGCAGCGCCTCCAGTGGGAACACTGAAGCTTTCTTT.

The chain is built from TRBV30 and TRBJ2-1, with TRBD2 identical over 12 bases. The germline V gene encodes CDR1 GTSNPN and CDR2 SVGIG (reference sequence). The CDR3 sequence is 17 residues long. Trimming took 2 bases from V and 4 from J; bases not matched to a gene: 9. The CDR3 reads CAWSSRLAGVLYNEQFF. The CDR3 region has the DNA TGTGCCTGGAGTTCCAGACTAGCGGGAGTCCTATACAATGAGCAGTTCTTC.

The CDR3 DNA reads TGTGCCGTCGAGGGAGAACGGCTCCTAAGCGACGAGCAGTACTTC. Amino acid sequence: CAVEGERLLSDEQYF. The chain couples TRBV10-3 to TRBJ2-7, with a possible D match to TRBD2 (5 bases). Germline values: CDR1 ENHRY, CDR2 SYGVKD. There are 15 residues in the CDR3. V was cut by 11 bases and J by 5 bases, with 25 bases left in between.

The rearrangement joins TRBV10-3 to TRBJ2-7; 8 bases align to TRBD1. Losses at the gene ends were 6 bases for V and 4 bases for J; bases not matched to a gene: 8. CDR3 length: 14 residues. Germline V gives CDR1 ENHRY, CDR2 SYGVKD. This chain's CDR3 is CAISPGQGWYEQYF. The CDR3 coding sequence is TGTGCCATCAGCCCCGGACAGGGTTGGTACGAGCAGTACTTC.

The chain is built from TRBV7-9 and TRBJ2-7, with D maybe TRBD1 (6 bases). V shed 5 bases and J shed 2 bases, with 13 bases lying between them. The CDR3 is made up of 14 amino acids. Germline CDR1 is SEHNR and CDR2 is FQNEAQ (reference sequence). The CDR3 DNA reads TGTGCCAGCAGCCAGCAGGGGCCCCCCTACGAGCAGTACTTC. Protein: CASSQQGPPYEQYF. The full variable domain, in which reference TRBV7-9 and TRBJ2-7 provide the parts outside the CDR3, is DTGVSQNPRHKITKRGQNVTFRCDPISEHNRLYWYRQTLGQGPEFLTYFQNEAQLEKSRLLSDRFSAERPKGSFSTLEIQRTEQGDSAMYLCASSQQGPPYEQYFGPGTRLTVT.

The chain is built from TRBV7-6 and TRBJ1-5; D gene ambiguous. Deletions cut 5 bases from V and 8 bases from J, with 22 bases between. CDR1 and CDR2 from the germline V gene are SGHVS and FNYEAQ. CDR3 length equals 16 residues. As DNA, the CDR3 is TGTGCCAGCAGCCCCCCCCCATTGGACTCCTGCGAGCCCCAGCATTTT. This encodes CASSPPPLDSCEPQHF.

The V call is TRBV7-9, the J call TRBJ1-2; 10 bases fit TRBD1. Trimming at V came to 5 bases and at J to 2 bases, leaving 11 bases not matched to a gene. CDR1 and CDR2 (germline): SEHNR, FQNEAQ (reference sequence). This CDR3 comprises 17 residues. The CDR3 DNA is TGTGCCAGCAGCCCCCGGACCGGACAGGGGGAGAACTATGGCTACACCTTC. As protein: CASSPRTGQGENYGYTF.

This chain joins TRBV11-3 and TRBJ1-1; a weak D match, TRBD1 (5 bases). Germline V gene lookup returns CDR1 SGHNT and CDR2 YENEEA. V lost 4 bases and J 7 bases, leaving 10 bases between the germline ends. There are 12 residues in the CDR3. CDR3 coding DNA: TGTGCCAGCAGCTCCGGGACGGGTGAAGCTTTCTTT. Protein: CASSSGTGEAFF.

The chain links TRBV5-1 to TRBJ1-2; D is unresolved. The V and J ends lost 5 bases and 0 bases respectively, with 11 bases between them. This CDR3 is 14 amino acids long. Germline lookup yields CDR1 SGHRS and CDR2 YFSETQ. The CDR3 sequence: CASSSDGANYGYTF. For the CDR3, the DNA is TGCGCCAGCAGTTCCGACGGAGCTAACTATGGCTACACCTTC.

This rearrangement joins TRBV27 to TRBJ2-7, with D possibly being TRBD1 (6 bases). Germline-derived CDR1 and CDR2 are MNHEY and SMNVEV (reference sequence). Trimming cost V 4 bases and J 5 bases, with 12 bases left between them. This CDR3 has 13 amino acids. The CDR3 spells CASSSRGAHEQYF. The CDR3 DNA reads as TGTGCCAGCAGTTCCAGGGGTGCGCACGAGCAGTACTTC.

The rearrangement links TRBV5-1 to TRBJ2-7; D is unclear. Germline CDR1 SGHRS, CDR2 YFSETQ. Deletions cut 7 bases from V and 6 bases from J, with 14 bases between. This CDR3 comprises 12 residues. In DNA, the CDR3 is TGCGCCAGCTGGGCGTACCTAGGCGAGCAGTACTTC. Translating it yields CASWAYLGEQYF.

This clone was found once. The J gene is TRBJ2-7, the V gene TRBV29-1; D might be TRBD1 (6 bases). Germline CDR1 reads SQVTM; CDR2 reads ANQGSEA. V shed 7 bases and J shed 3 bases, with 16 bases lying between them. The CDR3 totals 13 residues. The CDR3 bases are TGCAGCGCCCTGGACAGAGCTATCTACGAGCAGTACTTC. It translates to CSALDRAIYEQYF.

The chain couples TRBV27 to TRBJ2-2; D is uncertain. This CDR3 is built from 13 residues. CDR1 is MNHEY, CDR2 SMNVEV, per germline (reference sequence). The V gene lost 7 bases and the J gene lost 7 bases, with 13 bases spanning the gap. CDR3 protein: CASTPRPLGELFF. The CDR3 nucleotides read TGTGCCAGCACCCCCCGTCCCCTCGGGGAGCTGTTTTTT.

The rearrangement uses TRBV28 and TRBJ2-7, with 7 bases aligning to TRBD2. V gave up 6 bases and J gave up 2 bases; unmatched junction bases: 10. CDR1 MDHEN and CDR2 SYDVKM come from the germline V gene. CDR3 length: 15 amino acids. CDR3 region: CASSPFREATYEQYF. The CDR3 nucleotides are TGTGCCAGCAGCCCCTTTCGGGAGGCTACCTACGAGCAGTACTTC.

Regarding this clone: Other DNA sequences in this specimen translate into the identical CDR3. Here the CDR3 DNA reads TGTGCCAGCAGCTTAGGGACAGGGGGGAATGAGCAGTTCTTC. Translating it yields CASSLGTGGNEQFF. The chain uses TRBV7-9 and TRBJ2-1, with 10 bases aligning to TRBD1. Trimming removed 1 base from V and 7 bases from J; junction bases left unmatched: 1. The germline V gene encodes CDR1 SEHNR and CDR2 FQNEAQ (reference sequence). This CDR3 is 14 amino acids long.

This clone has a single count. The chain is built from TRBV9 and TRBJ2-1; tentative D call: TRBD2 (5 bases). V was clipped by 0 bases and J by 6 bases, with 10 bases between them. Germline V lookup: CDR1 SGDLS, CDR2 YYNGEE. The CDR3 has 14 residues. This chain's CDR3 is CASSVGGSANEQFF. The CDR3 DNA follows: TGTGCCAGCAGCGTAGGAGGTAGCGCCAATGAGCAGTTCTTC.